This is a list of T cell receptor beta chains from one sample in a study of early T cells in non-severe SARS-CoV-2 infection. MiXCR was run by TCRdb on the 5' RACE reads, yielding one entry per CDR3 protein. The table records 70,000 to 80,000 distinct CDR3 sequences, around 11% of them present only once. The sequencing used whole blood, collected at baseline. These TCRs come from an adult who was a healthcare worker with PCR-confirmed SARS-CoV-2 infection or an uninfected control (not recorded which). Both conserved end residues are part of each CDR3. The D gene is left open where the match is weak. Only some rows state a clone size, as once, few, many or a class for expanded clones.

D gene	clone size	V gene	J gene	CDR3 DNA	CDR3 protein
-	-	TRBV28	TRBJ1-1	TGTGCCAGCAGTTTAGGTTTGGGGCCAACCTACACTGAAGCTTTCTTT	CASSLGLGPTYTEAFF
-	medium-sized	TRBV7-9	TRBJ2-5	TGTGCCAGCAGCTTTGCTGGAGAGACCCAGTACTTC	CASSFAGETQYF
-	many	TRBV5-1	TRBJ1-1	TGCGCCAGCAGCCTGCTGCCCCAGGGGCAGGGCACTGAAGCTTTCTTT	CASSLLPQGQGTEAFF
TRBD2	many	TRBV5-1	TRBJ2-3	TGCGCCAGCAGCCCGGGACTAGCGGTGGCTGATACGCAGTATTTT	CASSPGLAVADTQYF
-	many	TRBV28	TRBJ2-3	TGTGCCAGCAGCCCCGCCCCGGGTTGGAGTACCACAGATACGCAGTATTTT	CASSPAPGWSTTDTQYF
-	few	TRBV27	TRBJ1-1	TGTGCCAGCAATGAATGGGGGCGGACGAACACTGAAGCTTTCTTT	CASNEWGRTNTEAFF
TRBD2	-	TRBV19	TRBJ2-1	TGTGCCAGTAGGGGAAGCGGGGTGATCATGCACAATGAGCAGTTCTTC	CASRGSGVIMHNEQFF
TRBD1	-	TRBV4-3	TRBJ2-5	TGCGCCAGCAGCCGCCAATGGACAGGGGGCGGTAGTCAAGAGACCCAGTACTTC	CASSRQWTGGGSQETQYF
-	-	TRBV27	TRBJ2-3	TGTGCCAGCAGTCCCCGGGGAGCCACAGATACGCAGTATTTT	CASSPRGATDTQYF
-	-	TRBV7-9	TRBJ1-1	TGTGCCTTTGACGGGGGCAGGGGTATATGGGACACTGAAGCTTTCTTT	CAFDGGRGIWDTEAFF
TRBD1	-	TRBV4-1	TRBJ2-4	TGCGCCAGCAGCCAAGTAGGTGGGGACAGAGGGAACATTCAGTACTTC	CASSQVGGDRGNIQYF
-	few	TRBV29-1	TRBJ2-3	TGCAGCGTTGATAGAGATACGCAGTATTTT	CSVDRDTQYF
-	-	TRBV24-1	TRBJ2-3	TGTGCCACCAGTGGTAGCACAGATACGCAGTATTTT	CATSGSTDTQYF
-	-	TRBV12-3/TRBV12-4	TRBJ2-1	TGTGCCAGCAGTTTAGCGCTTAGGGGTATTCAGTTCTTC	CASSLALRGIQFF
TRBD2	-	TRBV7-9	TRBJ2-1	TGTGCCAGCAGCTTGGGACTAGCGGAATCCTACAATGAGCAGTTCTTC	CASSLGLAESYNEQFF
-	many	TRBV10-1	TRBJ2-1	TGCGCCAGCAGTGAGTCGGCGGGATCGTACAATGAGCAGTTCTTC	CASSESAGSYNEQFF
TRBD1	-	TRBV10-3	TRBJ2-2	TGTGCCACGGGACAGGGGGCCGGGGAGCTGTTTTTT	CATGQGAGELFF
-	few	TRBV7-9	TRBJ2-2	TGTGCCAGCAGCCCGGACCTGAACACCGGGGAGCTGTTTTTT	CASSPDLNTGELFF
TRBD1	few	TRBV11-2	TRBJ2-1	TGTGCCAGCAGCTCCCAAGGGACAGGTTACAATGAGCAGTTCTTC	CASSSQGTGYNEQFF
TRBD1	-	TRBV2	TRBJ2-1	TGTGCCAGCAATAGGGGACAGAGGAACAATGAGCAGTTCTTC	CASNRGQRNNEQFF
-	few	TRBV6-4	TRBJ1-5	TGTGCCAGCAGTGAGACGGACAATCAGCCCCAGCATTTT	CASSETDNQPQHF
TRBD2	many	TRBV6-6	TRBJ2-3	TGTGCCAGCAGGCCAGCGGGGGGGCAAGCAGATACGCAGTATTTT	CASRPAGGQADTQYF
-	-	TRBV21-1	TRBJ1-3	TGTGCCAGCAGCCCCACCAACACCATATATTTT	CASSPTNTIYF
-	few	TRBV4-3	TRBJ2-3	TGCGCCAGCAGCCAAGATCTTAGGGGACCCACAGATACGCAGTATTTT	CASSQDLRGPTDTQYF
-	-	TRBV10-2	TRBJ1-1	TGCGCCAGCGGGGTCAGGGTCCCTGAAGCTTTCTTT	CASGVRVPEAFF
-	many	TRBV9	TRBJ2-2	TGTGCCAGCAGCGTAGCACCGTCCGGGGAGCTGTTTTTT	CASSVAPSGELFF
-	-	TRBV6-5	TRBJ2-7	TGTGCCAGCAGTCGCGGACGTTACGAGCAGTACTTC	CASSRGRYEQYF
-	-	TRBV11-2	TRBJ1-1	TGTGCCAGCAGCTGGCGCGGGCTAGTCACTGAAGCTTTCTTT	CASSWRGLVTEAFF
-	many	TRBV2	TRBJ2-7	TGTGCCAGCAGCGCCGGGGGATCACGGGTCTACGAGCAGTACTTC	CASSAGGSRVYEQYF
-	-	TRBV7-9	TRBJ2-7	TGTGCCAGCATGGGGGAAGGCGAGCAGTACTTC	CASMGEGEQYF
-	-	TRBV6-1	TRBJ2-7	TGTGCCAGCATGAACATGTGGGTTGAGGACGAGCAGTACTTC	CASMNMWVEDEQYF
-	many	TRBV7-9	TRBJ2-6	TGTGCCAGCAGCTTACCGACAGGAGTTGTAAGGGGGGCCAACGTCCTGACTTTC	CASSLPTGVVRGANVLTF
TRBD1	-	TRBV7-9	TRBJ1-4	TGTGCCAGCAGCTTGGACAGGGACGCGGATGAAAAACTGTTTTTT	CASSLDRDADEKLFF
TRBD2	few	TRBV5-4	TRBJ2-7	TGTGCCAGCAGCTTGAAGCGGGGGGGCCAGAGATACGAGCAGTACTTC	CASSLKRGGQRYEQYF
-	many	TRBV7-2	TRBJ1-1	TGTGCCAGCAGCTACCAACCACAGGGTATCACTGAAGCTTTCTTT	CASSYQPQGITEAFF
TRBD1	few	TRBV27	TRBJ2-1	TGTGCCAGCAGTTTGATTCAGACAGGGGGCGGGGGCGATGAGCAGTTCTTC	CASSLIQTGGGGDEQFF
TRBD1	many	TRBV4-2	TRBJ1-2	TGTGCCAGCAGCCAAGAGAGGGGACAGCTCTATGGCTACACCTTC	CASSQERGQLYGYTF
TRBD1	-	TRBV28	TRBJ1-1	TGTGCCAGCAGAGGACAGGGGAACACTGAAGCTTTCTTT	CASRGQGNTEAFF
-	-	TRBV6-6	TRBJ2-7	TGTGCCAGCAGCCACAGAACCTACGAGCAGTACTTC	CASSHRTYEQYF
-	few	TRBV7-9	TRBJ1-1	TGTGCCAGCAGCTTAGAAGACAGACGGAACACTGAAGCTTTCTTT	CASSLEDRRNTEAFF
-	-	TRBV3-1	TRBJ2-6	TGTGCCAGCAGCCACCAAGGGATTTCTGGGGCCAACGTCCTGACTTTC	CASSHQGISGANVLTF
-	-	TRBV20-1	TRBJ2-7	TGCAGTGTAGCTGGTGGCCCTGCCTACGAGCAGTACTTC	CSVAGGPAYEQYF
-	many	TRBV19	TRBJ2-3	TGTGCCAGTAGTAGGACAGGCACAGATACGCAGTATTTT	CASSRTGTDTQYF
-	-	TRBV29-1	TRBJ2-7	TGCAGCGTTGTTCAGGGGCCCTACGAGCAGTACTTC	CSVVQGPYEQYF
-	few	TRBV20-1	TRBJ1-2	TGCAGTGCTAGAGCCCCAGGGGATGGCTACACCTTC	CSARAPGDGYTF
-	-	TRBV6-4	TRBJ1-2	TGTGCCAGCAGTGACTCCCGAATAAGTAACTATGGCTACACCTTC	CASSDSRISNYGYTF
-	-	TRBV28	TRBJ2-7	TGTGCCAGCAGTGCTACGATCCCGGGACAACTTTACGAGCAGTACTTC	CASSATIPGQLYEQYF
-	few	TRBV5-1	TRBJ2-7	TGCGCCAGCAGCTTGGTTGGGGACTCCTACGAGCAGTACTTC	CASSLVGDSYEQYF
-	few	TRBV19	TRBJ1-4	TGTGCCAGTAGTATGAGAGGGGCGCGTGAAAAACTGTTTTTT	CASSMRGAREKLFF
-	-	TRBV29-1	TRBJ2-1	TGCAGCGTTGTGGACAGCCATGAGCAGTTCTTC	CSVVDSHEQFF
-	few	TRBV12-3/TRBV12-4	TRBJ1-1	TGTGCCAGCAGTTTATTCCCTTACACTGAAGCTTTCTTT	CASSLFPYTEAFF